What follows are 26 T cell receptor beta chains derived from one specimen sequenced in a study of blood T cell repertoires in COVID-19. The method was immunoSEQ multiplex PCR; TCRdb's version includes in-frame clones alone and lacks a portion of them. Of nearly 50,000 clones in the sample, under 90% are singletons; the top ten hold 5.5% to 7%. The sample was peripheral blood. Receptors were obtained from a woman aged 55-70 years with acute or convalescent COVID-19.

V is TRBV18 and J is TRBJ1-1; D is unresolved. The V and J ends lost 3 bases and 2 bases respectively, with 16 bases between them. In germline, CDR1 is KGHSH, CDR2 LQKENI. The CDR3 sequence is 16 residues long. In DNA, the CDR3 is TGTGCCAGCTCACCGGCTCCCCGTCGACTAAACACTGAAGCTTTCTTT. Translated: CASSPAPRRLNTEAFF.

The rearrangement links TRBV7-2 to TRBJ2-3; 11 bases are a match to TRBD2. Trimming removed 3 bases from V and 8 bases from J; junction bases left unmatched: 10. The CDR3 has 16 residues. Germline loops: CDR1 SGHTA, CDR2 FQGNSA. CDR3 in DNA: TGTGCCAGCAGCTTTTGGCTAGCGGGAGGTTTGGGTACGCAGTATTTT. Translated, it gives CASSFWLAGGLGTQYF.

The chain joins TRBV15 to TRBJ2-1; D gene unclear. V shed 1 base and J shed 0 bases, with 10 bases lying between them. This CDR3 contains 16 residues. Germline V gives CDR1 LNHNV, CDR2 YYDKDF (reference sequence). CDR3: CATSRGATSSYNEQFF. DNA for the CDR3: TGTGCCACCAGCAGAGGAGCGACCAGCTCCTACAATGAGCAGTTCTTC. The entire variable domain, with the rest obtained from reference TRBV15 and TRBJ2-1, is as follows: DAMVIQNPRYQVTQFGKPVTLSCSQTLNHNVMYWYQQKSSQAPKLLFHYYDKDFNNEADTPDNFQSRRPNTSFCFLDIRSPGLGDTAMYLCATSRGATSSYNEQFFGPGTRLTVL.

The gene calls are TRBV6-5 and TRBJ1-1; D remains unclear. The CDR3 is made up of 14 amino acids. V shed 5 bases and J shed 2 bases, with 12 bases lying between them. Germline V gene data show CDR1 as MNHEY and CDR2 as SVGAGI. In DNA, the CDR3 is TGTGCCAGCAGTAGTGACACTTATAACACTGAAGCTTTCTTT. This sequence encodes CASSSDTYNTEAFF.

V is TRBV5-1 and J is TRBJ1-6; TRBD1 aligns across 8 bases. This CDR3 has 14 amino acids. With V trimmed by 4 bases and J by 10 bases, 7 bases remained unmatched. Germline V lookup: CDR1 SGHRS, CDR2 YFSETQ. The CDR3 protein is CASSQGQGGSPLHF. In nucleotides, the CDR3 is TGCGCCAGCAGCCAAGGACAGGGAGGCTCACCCCTCCACTTT.

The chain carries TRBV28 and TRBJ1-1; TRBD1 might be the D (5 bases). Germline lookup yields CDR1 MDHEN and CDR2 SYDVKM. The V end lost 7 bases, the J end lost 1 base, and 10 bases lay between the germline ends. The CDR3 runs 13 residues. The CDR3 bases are TGTGCCAGCACCGGGACTGAGAACACTGAAGCTTTCTTT. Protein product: CASTGTENTEAFF.

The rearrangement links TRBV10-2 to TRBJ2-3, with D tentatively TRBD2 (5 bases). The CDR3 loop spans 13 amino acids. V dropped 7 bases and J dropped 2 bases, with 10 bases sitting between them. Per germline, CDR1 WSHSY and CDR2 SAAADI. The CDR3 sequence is CASTGGSTDTQYF. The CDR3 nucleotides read TGCGCCAGCACCGGAGGTTCCACAGATACGCAGTATTTT.

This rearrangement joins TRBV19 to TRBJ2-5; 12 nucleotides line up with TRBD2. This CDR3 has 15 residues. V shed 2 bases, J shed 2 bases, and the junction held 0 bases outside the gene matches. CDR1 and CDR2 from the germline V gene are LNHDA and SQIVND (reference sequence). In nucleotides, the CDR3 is TGTGCCAGTAGTATACTAGCGGGGGGGCAAGAGACCCAGTACTTC. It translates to CASSILAGGQETQYF.

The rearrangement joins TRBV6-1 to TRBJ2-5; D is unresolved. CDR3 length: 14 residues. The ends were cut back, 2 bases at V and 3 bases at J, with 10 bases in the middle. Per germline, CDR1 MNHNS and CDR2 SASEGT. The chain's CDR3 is CASSELARKETQYF. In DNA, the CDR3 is TGTGCCAGCAGTGAACTCGCGCGAAAAGAGACCCAGTACTTC.

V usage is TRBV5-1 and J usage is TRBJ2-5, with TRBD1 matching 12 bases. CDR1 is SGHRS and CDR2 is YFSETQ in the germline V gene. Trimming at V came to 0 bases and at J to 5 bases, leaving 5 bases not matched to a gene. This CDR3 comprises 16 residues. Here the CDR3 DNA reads TGCGCCAGCAGCTTGGAGGGGACAGGGGGCTGGGAGACCCAGTACTTC. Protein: CASSLEGTGGWETQYF.

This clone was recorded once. CDR3 nucleotide sequence: TGTGCCAGCAGTTTATTATCCGGGACTGAAGCTTTCTTT. This sequence encodes CASSLLSGTEAFF. The chain has TRBV27 and TRBJ1-1; D is unresolved. V was clipped by 1 base and J by 5 bases, with 8 bases between them. The CDR3 is 13 amino acids. Per the germline V gene, CDR1 is MNHEY and CDR2 is SMNVEV (reference sequence).

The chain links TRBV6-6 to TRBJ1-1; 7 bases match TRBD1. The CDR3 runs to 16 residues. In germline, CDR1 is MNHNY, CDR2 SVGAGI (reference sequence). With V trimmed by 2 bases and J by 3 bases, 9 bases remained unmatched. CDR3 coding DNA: TGTGCCAGCAGTTACGGGGCAGGGGGTAGGCACACTGAAGCTTTCTTT. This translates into CASSYGAGGRHTEAFF.

CDR3 DNA: TGTGCCAGCAGCTTAGAGGACAGGGCCCAGCATTTT. Its translation: CASSLEDRAQHF. This sequence joins TRBV7-9 and TRBJ1-5; 8 bases are shared with TRBD1. Germline assignment: CDR1 SEHNR and CDR2 FQNEAQ (reference sequence). With 1 base clipped from V and 11 bases from J, the junction kept 1 base outside the gene matches. This CDR3 spans 12 amino acids.

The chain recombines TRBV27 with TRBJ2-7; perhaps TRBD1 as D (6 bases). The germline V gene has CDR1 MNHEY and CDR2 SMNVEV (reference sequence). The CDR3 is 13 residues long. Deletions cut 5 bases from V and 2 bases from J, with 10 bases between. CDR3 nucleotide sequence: TGTGCCAGCAGTGTCCGGGACACCTACGAGCAGTACTTC. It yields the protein CASSVRDTYEQYF.

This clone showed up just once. The DNA for the CDR3 is TGCGCCAGGTCAACGCGGAGGACAGAGGAGACCCAGTACTTC. The encoded protein is CARSTRRTEETQYF. The genes are TRBV23-1 and TRBJ2-5, with D possibly being TRBD1 (6 bases). TRBV23-1 is an ORF for which the function is uncertain. The V gene lost 9 bases and the J gene lost 5 bases, with 19 bases spanning the gap. The CDR3 loop spans 14 amino acids.

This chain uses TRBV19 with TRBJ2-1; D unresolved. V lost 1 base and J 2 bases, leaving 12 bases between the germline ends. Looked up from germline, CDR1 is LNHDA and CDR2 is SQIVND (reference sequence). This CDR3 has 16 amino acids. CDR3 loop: CASSIGVLLPYNEQFF. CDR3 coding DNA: TGTGCCAGTAGTATAGGAGTACTACTACCCTACAATGAGCAGTTCTTC.

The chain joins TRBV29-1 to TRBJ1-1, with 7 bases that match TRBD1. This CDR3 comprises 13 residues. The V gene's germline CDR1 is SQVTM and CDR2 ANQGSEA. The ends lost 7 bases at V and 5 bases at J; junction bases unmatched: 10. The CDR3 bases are TGCAGCGGAACATTAACAGGGGAGACTGAAGCTTTCTTT. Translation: CSGTLTGETEAFF.

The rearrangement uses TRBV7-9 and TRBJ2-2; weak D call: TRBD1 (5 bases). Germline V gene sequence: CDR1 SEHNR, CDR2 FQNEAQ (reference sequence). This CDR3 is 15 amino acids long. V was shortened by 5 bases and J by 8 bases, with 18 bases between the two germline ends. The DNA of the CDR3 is TGTGCCAGCAGCAGCAGGGAACGGCGTGGTGGGGAGCTGTTTTTT. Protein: CASSSRERRGGELFF.

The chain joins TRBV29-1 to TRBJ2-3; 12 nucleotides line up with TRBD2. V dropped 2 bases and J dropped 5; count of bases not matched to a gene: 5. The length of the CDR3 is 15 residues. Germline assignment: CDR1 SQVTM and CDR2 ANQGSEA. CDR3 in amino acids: CSVELAGGRGDTQYF. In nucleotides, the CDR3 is TGCAGCGTTGAACTAGCGGGGGGGCGTGGAGATACGCAGTATTTT.

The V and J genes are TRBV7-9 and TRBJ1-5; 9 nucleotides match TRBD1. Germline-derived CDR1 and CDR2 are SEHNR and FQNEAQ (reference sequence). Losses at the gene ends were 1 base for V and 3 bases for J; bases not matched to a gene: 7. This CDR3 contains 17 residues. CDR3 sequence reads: CASSLGPGQGINQPQHF. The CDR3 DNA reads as TGTGCCAGCAGCTTAGGGCCGGGACAGGGAATCAATCAGCCCCAGCATTTT.

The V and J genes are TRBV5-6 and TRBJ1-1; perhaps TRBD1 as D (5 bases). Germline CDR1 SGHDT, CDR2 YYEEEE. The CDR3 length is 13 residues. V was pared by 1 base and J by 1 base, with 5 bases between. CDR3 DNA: TGTGCCAGCAGCTTGACAGGGAACACTGAAGCTTTCTTT. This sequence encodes CASSLTGNTEAFF.

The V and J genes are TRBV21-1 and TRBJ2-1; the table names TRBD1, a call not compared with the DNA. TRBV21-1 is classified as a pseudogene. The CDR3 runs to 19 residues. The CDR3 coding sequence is TGTGCCAGCAGCAGGGCGGAATTTTTGACCGGGACAGGCTACAATGAGCAGTTCTTC. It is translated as CASSRAEFLTGTGYNEQFF.

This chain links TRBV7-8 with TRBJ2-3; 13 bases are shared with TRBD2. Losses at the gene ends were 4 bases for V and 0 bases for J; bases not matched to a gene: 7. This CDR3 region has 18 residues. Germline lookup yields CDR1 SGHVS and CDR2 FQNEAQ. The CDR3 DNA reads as TGTGCCAGCAGCTCGACCGGGACTAGCGGGGATAGCACAGATACGCAGTATTTT. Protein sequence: CASSSTGTSGDSTDTQYF.

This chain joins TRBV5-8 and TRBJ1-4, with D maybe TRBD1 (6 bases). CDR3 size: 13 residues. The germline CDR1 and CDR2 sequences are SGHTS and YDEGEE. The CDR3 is CAPNRASNEKLFF. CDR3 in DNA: TGTGCTCCTAACAGGGCTTCGAATGAAAAACTGTTTTTT. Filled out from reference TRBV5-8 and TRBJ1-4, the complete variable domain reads EAGVTQSPTHLIKTRGQQATLRCSPISGHTSVYWYQQALGLGLQFLLWYDEGEERNRGNFPPRFSGRQFPNYSSELNVNALELEDSALYLCAPNRASNEKLFFGSGTQLSVL.

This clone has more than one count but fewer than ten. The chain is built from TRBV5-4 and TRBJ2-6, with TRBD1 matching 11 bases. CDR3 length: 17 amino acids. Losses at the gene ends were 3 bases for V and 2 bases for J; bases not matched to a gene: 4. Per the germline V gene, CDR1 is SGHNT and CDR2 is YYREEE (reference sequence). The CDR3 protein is CASSSPGQGAGANVLTF. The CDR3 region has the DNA TGTGCCAGCAGCTCGCCGGGACAGGGGGCTGGGGCCAACGTCCTGACTTTC.

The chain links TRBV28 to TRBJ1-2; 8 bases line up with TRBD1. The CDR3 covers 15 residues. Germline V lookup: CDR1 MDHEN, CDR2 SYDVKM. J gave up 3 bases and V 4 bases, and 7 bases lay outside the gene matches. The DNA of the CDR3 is TGTGCCAGCAGTTCACACAGGGGGAACCACTATGGCTACACCTTC. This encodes CASSSHRGNHYGYTF.